This entry lists 24 T cell receptor beta chains sequenced from one sample in a study of identical twins. TCRdb recomputed calls from the 5' RACE reads with MiXCR, one row per CDR3 protein. The table lists around 490,000 distinct CDR3 sequences, approximately 14% of them singletons. The data also belong to a second study, concerning yellow fever vaccine responses in identical twins.

Material for sequencing was CD4+ T cells sorted from blood. The receptors here all came from a woman aged 18-30 years in good health.

A few counts support this clonotype. The chain links TRBV5-1 to TRBJ2-3; a weak D match, TRBD2 (6 bases). The germline V and J ends were trimmed by 4 bases and 0 bases, with 12 bases remaining between them. This CDR3 has 15 residues. Germline V gene lookup returns CDR1 SGHRS and CDR2 YFSETQ. This CDR3 is CASSMGGSSTDTQYF. In DNA, the CDR3 is TGCGCCAGCAGCATGGGGGGAAGCAGCACAGATACGCAGTATTTT. Drawing the rest from reference TRBV5-1 and TRBJ2-3, the complete variable domain is KAGVTQTPRYLIKTRGQQVTLSCSPISGHRSVSWYQQTPGQGLQFLFEYFSETQRNKGNFPGRFSGRQFSNSRSEMNVSTLELGDSALYLCASSMGGSSTDTQYFGPGTRLTVL.

This clonotype was seen more than once but under ten times. This chain joins TRBV3-1 and TRBJ1-2, with 7 positions matching TRBD1. With V trimmed by 4 bases and J by 7 bases, 12 bases remained unmatched. The germline gives CDR1 LGHDT, CDR2 YNNKEL (reference sequence). The CDR3 sequence is 15 residues long. The CDR3 sequence: CASSRGQRGSGGYTF. The CDR3 region has the DNA TGTGCCAGCAGCCGGGGACAGAGGGGCTCTGGTGGCTACACCTTC.

This clonotype showed up just once. The chain carries TRBV21-1 and TRBJ2-1; TRBD1 was called by the table and not checked on the DNA. TRBV21-1 is listed as a pseudogene. The CDR3 totals 15 residues. CDR3 residues: CASSNGHRVCDEQFF. The CDR3 DNA follows: TGTGCCAGCAGCAATGGACACAGGGTCTGCGATGAGCAGTTCTTC.

The chain recombines TRBV9 with TRBJ2-7; perhaps TRBD1 as D (5 bases). This CDR3 is 13 amino acids long. The germline gives CDR1 SGDLS, CDR2 YYNGEE. Trimming removed 0 bases at V and 6 bases at J, with 10 bases between. The CDR3: CASSVAPQGEQYF. The CDR3 DNA follows: TGTGCCAGCAGCGTAGCCCCGCAGGGCGAGCAGTACTTC.

The table lists this clonotype with a few counts. V and J are TRBV4-3 and TRBJ2-5, with D tentatively TRBD2 (6 bases). V was clipped by 2 bases and J by 0 bases, with 10 bases between them. This CDR3 comprises 15 residues. Germline CDR1 and CDR2: LGHNA and YSLEER. The CDR3, as DNA: TGCGCCAGCAGCCAAATCCGGGGGTACCAAGAGACCCAGTACTTC. Encoded protein: CASSQIRGYQETQYF.

This sequence joins TRBV29-1 and TRBJ1-2; 9 positions match TRBD1. J gave up 6 bases and V 5 bases, and 4 bases lay outside the gene matches. This CDR3 contains 12 residues. CDR1 is SQVTM, CDR2 ANQGSEA, per germline. The CDR3 is CSVMRTGDGYTF. CDR3 nucleotides: TGCAGCGTTATGAGGACAGGGGATGGCTACACCTTC.

The sample holds a few counts of this clonotype. The rearrangement links TRBV5-6 to TRBJ2-5; TRBD1 matches 10 bases. Losses at the gene ends were 6 bases for V and 4 bases for J; bases not matched to a gene: 18. Germline V CDR1 and CDR2: SGHDT, YYEEEE. The CDR3 loop spans 18 amino acids. CDR3 DNA: TGTGCCAGCACCTTTACACGAGCTGGGACAGGGGCCCGAGAGACCCAGTACTTC. Protein product: CASTFTRAGTGARETQYF.

In this sample, this clonotype turned up a few times. This rearrangement joins TRBV6-2 or TRBV6-3 to TRBJ2-1; possible D gene TRBD1, 6 bases. V lost 7 bases, J lost 4 bases, and 32 bases lay in between. This CDR3 is 20 amino acids long. Per germline, CDR1 MNHEY and CDR2 SVGEGT. Here the CDR3 DNA reads TGTGCCAGCACCACAGGGCCCACCCCGAGGGGACACCCTTTTTACAATGAGCAGTTCTTC. Protein: CASTTGPTPRGHPFYNEQFF.

This clonotype was counted between two and nine times. The DNA for the CDR3 is TGCGCCAGCAGTCACATAAAAGAGACCCAGTACTTC. Protein product: CASSHIKETQYF. The V gene is TRBV5-1, the J gene TRBJ2-5; D is ambiguous. There are 12 residues in the CDR3. CDR1 and CDR2 from the germline V gene are SGHRS and YFSETQ. Trimming cost V 5 bases and J 3 bases, with 8 bases left between them.

V and J are TRBV7-9 and TRBJ2-1; a weak D match, TRBD1 (6 bases). V lost 3 bases and J 9 bases, leaving 15 bases between the germline ends. The germline V gene encodes CDR1 SEHNR and CDR2 FQNEAQ (reference sequence). The CDR3 spans 14 residues. The CDR3 loop is CASSLGRLGGEQFF. The CDR3 DNA is TGTGCCAGCAGCTTGGGACGGCTAGGGGGTGAGCAGTTCTTC.

Ten or more counts support this clonotype. The chain recombines TRBV7-6 with TRBJ2-2; 12 bases are shared with TRBD2. The trim removed 7 bases at V and 6 bases at J, leaving 6 bases unmatched. Germline CDR1 reads SGHVS; CDR2 reads FNYEAQ. The CDR3 runs 15 residues. The CDR3, as DNA: TGTGCCAGCACCCCGGGACTAGCGGGCCCCGGGGAGCTGTTTTTT. Translated, it gives CASTPGLAGPGELFF.

The chain has TRBV27 and TRBJ2-7, with D perhaps TRBD2 (5 bases). The CDR3 runs 15 residues. The V gene lost 2 bases and the J gene lost 6 bases, with 17 bases spanning the gap. Germline CDR1 is MNHEY and CDR2 is SMNVEV (reference sequence). CDR3 nucleotide sequence: TGTGCCAGCAGTTTACCGAGGGCCCTCGTGAGCGAGCAGTACTTC. Translated: CASSLPRALVSEQYF.

This clonotype has more than one count but fewer than ten. The rearrangement uses TRBV6-2 or TRBV6-3 and TRBJ2-5; D is ambiguous. Germline lookup yields CDR1 MNHEY and CDR2 SVGEGT. Trimming stripped 8 bases from V and 2 bases from J, with 9 bases between. The CDR3 is 12 residues long. The CDR3 nucleotides read TGTGCCAGCGGAAACAGACAAGAGACCCAGTACTTC. It is translated as CASGNRQETQYF.

The chain joins TRBV12-3 or TRBV12-4 to TRBJ2-3, with no clear D. The CDR3 loop spans 14 amino acids. The V gene lost 6 bases and the J gene lost 2 bases, with 12 bases spanning the gap. The CDR3 loop is CASRRYLYTDTQYF. CDR3 nucleotide sequence: TGTGCCAGCAGGAGGTACTTGTACACAGATACGCAGTATTTT.

CDR3 coding DNA: TGCGCCAGCAGCTTGACCTACAGGAGCTACGAGCAGTACTTC. The encoded protein is CASSLTYRSYEQYF. V is TRBV5-1 and J is TRBJ2-7, with D perhaps TRBD1 (5 bases). The V end was cut by 1 base, the J end by 3 bases, with 11 bases between. Germline V gene sequence: CDR1 SGHRS, CDR2 YFSETQ. The CDR3 totals 14 residues.

Of note for this clonotype: One base away lies a much larger clone, so this may be a sequencing read error. The chain joins TRBV4-1 to TRBJ2-5; TRBD1 matches at 11 bases. The CDR3 is made up of 15 amino acids. Germline V CDR1 and CDR2: MGHRA, YSYEKL. CDR3: CPSSISGTGGETQYF. The CDR3 DNA reads as TGCCCCAGCAGCATTTCCGGGACAGGGGGGGAGACCCAGTACTTC.

In this sample, this clonotype turned up a few times. V and J are TRBV11-2 and TRBJ2-1; D is perhaps TRBD2 (5 bases). Trimming removed 5 bases at V and 12 bases at J, with 14 bases between. Germline lookup yields CDR1 SGHAT and CDR2 FQNNGV. This CDR3 comprises 12 residues. The CDR3 region is CASSPGIDRQFF. Written as DNA, the CDR3 is TGTGCCAGCAGCCCCGGGATAGACCGGCAGTTCTTC.

Only a few counts were recorded for this clonotype. The chain couples TRBV15 to TRBJ1-5; D unresolved. Germline V gene lookup returns CDR1 LNHNV and CDR2 YYDKDF (reference sequence). The V end lost 0 bases, the J end lost 7 bases, and 7 bases lay between the germline ends. This CDR3 is 13 amino acids long. In DNA, the CDR3 is TGTGCCACCAGCAGAGATCCTCGCCAGCCCCAGCATTTT. Its translation: CATSRDPRQPQHF.

Only a few counts were recorded for this clonotype. The genes are TRBV29-1 and TRBJ2-2; perhaps TRBD2 as D (6 bases). Germline V gene lookup returns CDR1 SQVTM and CDR2 ANQGSEA. This CDR3 is built from 16 residues. The ends were cut back, 7 bases at V and 5 bases at J, with 23 bases in the middle. CDR3 amino acids: CSASPAWDGGTGELFF. CDR3 coding DNA: TGCAGCGCCAGTCCTGCCTGGGACGGAGGGACCGGGGAGCTGTTTTTT.

This clonotype was seen only a few times. V gene TRBV28 combines with J gene TRBJ2-1; D is perhaps TRBD1 (5 bases). V lost 2 bases to trimming and J lost 6 bases, with 20 bases between them. The CDR3 length is 17 residues. Germline V gene lookup returns CDR1 MDHEN and CDR2 SYDVKM. In DNA form, the CDR3 reads TGTGCCAGCAGTTTACCACCCGGGCAGGGCCAATTCAATGAGCAGTTCTTC. The encoded protein is CASSLPPGQGQFNEQFF. Full variable domain (rest looked up from reference TRBV28 and TRBJ2-1): DVKVTQSSRYLVKRTGEKVFLECVQDMDHENMFWYRQDPGLGLRLIYFSYDVKMKEKGDIPEGYSVSREKKERFSLILESASTNQTSMYLCASSLPPGQGQFNEQFFGPGTRLTVL.

This clonotype came up a few times. The chain uses TRBV5-1 and TRBJ2-7, with 11 nucleotides matching TRBD2. Germline trimming cut 0 bases from V and 1 base from J; bases unmatched to any gene: 9. Germline V gene lookup returns CDR1 SGHRS and CDR2 YFSETQ. The CDR3 is 18 residues long. CDR3 DNA: TGCGCCAGCAGCTTGGGGCTAGCGGGAGGACCCACGTCCTACGAGCAGTACTTC. Translation: CASSLGLAGGPTSYEQYF.

This clonotype was counted a few times. The chain employs TRBV7-2 and TRBJ2-1; D uncertain. V lost 4 bases and J lost 3, with 16 bases in between. CDR3 size: 16 residues. Looked up from germline, CDR1 is SGHTA and CDR2 is FQGNSA. In nucleotides, the CDR3 is TGTGCCAGCAGCTCACCTAGTACCAACCGCTACAATGAGCAGTTCTTC. Translated: CASSSPSTNRYNEQFF.

The gene calls are TRBV3-1 and TRBJ2-7, with D unclear. Germline loops: CDR1 LGHDT, CDR2 YNNKEL (reference sequence). The CDR3 consists of 14 residues. Deletions cut 0 bases from V and 5 bases from J, with 11 bases between. CDR3 in amino acids: CASSQEGRNHEQYF. DNA for the CDR3: TGTGCCAGCAGCCAAGAAGGTCGCAACCACGAGCAGTACTTC.

This chain uses TRBV18 with TRBJ1-4; D is unresolved. Germline V lookup: CDR1 KGHSH, CDR2 LQKENI. This CDR3 is built from 14 residues. V lost 1 base to trimming and J lost 4 bases, with 7 bases between them. The CDR3 is CASSPRRLNEKLFF. Here the CDR3 DNA reads TGTGCCAGCTCACCACGGCGGCTTAATGAAAAACTGTTTTTT.